This note documents a single T cell receptor beta chain sequence. Its target is not known. Repertoires were generated with immunoSEQ multiplex PCR, while TCRdb's copy carries only in-frame clones and drops some. The sample records around 140,000 clones, roughly 92% being singletons. V was pared by 6 bases and J by 9 bases, with 5 bases of the junction left unmatched. This CDR3 comprises 13 residues. Per the germline V gene, CDR1 is SNHLY and CDR2 is FYNNEI. The source of the sample is a study of T cell responses to AZD1222 COVID-19 vaccine. Overall study: Pooled samples include second doses given at about 4 or 12 weeks.

Study-wide findings and caveats: There were mostly white British donors and more females than males, and clonal diversity was possibly underestimated. The study reported that nearly half of spike-specific TCRs target unmutated variant regions.

The V and J genes are TRBV2 and TRBJ1-6; 7 nucleotides agree with TRBD1. The TCR sequence derives from an adult in good health. Specimen: peripheral blood, collected on day 0 of AZD1222 vaccination. CDR3: CASREGAGSPLHF. Written as DNA, the CDR3 is TGTGCCAGCAGAGAGGGGGCCGGTTCACCCCTCCACTTT.